This T cell receptor beta chain was recovered during a study of cytomegalovirus exposure and HLA in healthy donors. Assay used: immunoSEQ multiplex PCR; TCRdb lists only in-frame clones, some missing. The sample lists about 220,000 clones; around nine tenths were seen once. This clone was observed a single time. The sequenced material came from PBMCs. The sequence derives from a woman between 18 and 30 years old in good health and CMV-seronegative.

The CDR3 spells CASSMTGKGETQYF. DNA for the CDR3: TGTGCCAGCAGCATGACAGGGAAAGGAGAGACCCAGTACTTC. The chain is built from TRBV5-5 and TRBJ2-5; TRBD1 matches at 7 bases. The CDR3 has 14 residues. Germline CDR1 and CDR2: SGHKS and YYEKEE (reference sequence). The ends lost 4 bases at V and 4 bases at J; junction bases unmatched: 7.